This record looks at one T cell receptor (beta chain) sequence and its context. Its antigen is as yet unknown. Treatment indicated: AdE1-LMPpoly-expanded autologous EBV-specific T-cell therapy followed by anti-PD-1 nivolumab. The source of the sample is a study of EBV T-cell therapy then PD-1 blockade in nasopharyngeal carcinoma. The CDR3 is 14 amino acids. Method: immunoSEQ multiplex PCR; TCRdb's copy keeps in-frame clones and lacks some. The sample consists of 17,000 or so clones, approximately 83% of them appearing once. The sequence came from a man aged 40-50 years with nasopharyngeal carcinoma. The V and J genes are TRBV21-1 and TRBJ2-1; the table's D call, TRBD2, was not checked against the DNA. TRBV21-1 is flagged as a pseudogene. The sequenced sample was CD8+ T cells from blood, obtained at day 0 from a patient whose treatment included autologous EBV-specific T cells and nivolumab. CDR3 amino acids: CASRRDSSYNEQFF. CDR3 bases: TGTGCCAGCAGACGTGACTCGTCCTACAATGAGCAGTTCTTC.